The 8 T cell receptor beta chains below all came from one sample that was sequenced in a study of vaccination effects on CD4 cells after COVID-19. Data came from immunoSEQ multiplex PCR; TCRdb stores just in-frame clones and leaves some out. Among 23,000 or so clones, roughly 74% were seen once, and the ten largest hold roughly 3.3%. Antigens for these TCRs are unknown. ViraFEST assay sequencing came after antigen-specific CD4+ T cells were expanded with viral peptide pools. The culture ran for less than 12 days, and then CD4+ T cells were isolated. Vaccine recipients had no previous SARS-CoV-2 infection; their nucleocapsid antibodies were negative. The starting material was CD4+ T cells from PBMCs cultured with SARS-CoV-2 spike peptides, obtained before COVID-19 vaccination. The receptors shown here come from a human donor who received a COVID-19 vaccine.

This clone was detected a few times. The chain is built from TRBV6-1 and TRBJ1-4; D is uncertain. Trimming left V 2 bases short and J 5 bases short, with 12 bases between. Germline loops: CDR1 MNHNS, CDR2 SASEGT. This CDR3 comprises 15 residues. The CDR3 bases are TGTGCCAGCAGTGAAATGAGTTCGGGGAATGAAAAACTGTTTTTT. Its translation is CASSEMSSGNEKLFF.

This clone was seen more than once but under ten times. The J gene is TRBJ2-4, the V gene TRBV23-1; the match to TRBD2 covers 11 bases. TRBV23-1 is assigned to the ORF class and has an uncertain function. This CDR3 comprises 20 residues. The V segment lost 4 bases and the J segment 0 bases; nucleotides outside the gene matches: 14. The CDR3 is CASSRSGTSGPGGAKNIQYF. The CDR3 DNA reads TGCGCCAGCAGTCGATCCGGGACTAGCGGACCTGGGGGAGCCAAAAACATTCAGTACTTC.

This chain links TRBV5-5 with TRBJ1-4, with TRBD1 as a possible D gene (5 bases). From germline, CDR1 is SGHKS and CDR2 YYEKEE (reference sequence). V was clipped by 3 bases and J by 4 bases, with 16 bases between them. The CDR3 extends over 16 amino acids. The CDR3 reads CASSSGTLLGNEKLFF. CDR3 coding DNA: TGTGCCAGCAGCTCCGGGACCCTCTTGGGTAATGAAAAACTGTTTTTT.

The rearrangement uses TRBV2 and TRBJ1-2; weak D call: TRBD1 (5 bases). The V end was cut by 6 bases, the J end by 7 bases, with 15 bases between. Per germline, CDR1 SNHLY and CDR2 FYNNEI. The CDR3 length is 13 residues. The DNA for the CDR3 is TGTGCCAGCAGCTACGACCAGGGACGTGGCTACACCTTC. It specifies CASSYDQGRGYTF.

This chain joins TRBV6-5 and TRBJ1-1; D is unclear. The CDR3 contains 14 residues. Germline CDR1 is MNHEY and CDR2 is SVGAGI. Trimming pared 2 bases from V and 3 bases from J, leaving 10 bases between. CDR3 sequence: CASSYKGSYTEAFF. The CDR3, as DNA: TGTGCCAGCAGTTACAAAGGGTCCTACACTGAAGCTTTCTTT.

This chain connects TRBV6-5 to TRBJ2-1; 7 positions agree with TRBD1. This CDR3 comprises 14 residues. The junction had 16 bases not matched to a gene; V was cut back by 6 bases and J by 14 bases. Germline values: CDR1 MNHEY, CDR2 SVGAGI. The CDR3 sequence: CASSDRQGRALEFF. The CDR3 DNA is TGTGCCAGCAGCGATAGACAGGGAAGGGCCCTTGAGTTCTTC.

The gene calls are TRBV5-1 and TRBJ1-4, with D tentatively TRBD1 (5 bases). V was shortened by 4 bases and J by 4 bases, with 14 bases between the two germline ends. The CDR3 loop spans 15 amino acids. Looked up from germline, CDR1 is SGHRS and CDR2 is YFSETQ. The DNA for the CDR3 is TGCGCCAGCAGCGAAGGGGCAGGTGGTAATGAAAAACTGTTTTTT. Residues: CASSEGAGGNEKLFF.

The chain joins TRBV30 to TRBJ2-2; 10 nucleotides line up with TRBD1. The CDR3 length is 16 residues. The ends lost 3 bases at V and 3 bases at J; junction bases unmatched: 7. Germline CDR1 is GTSNPN and CDR2 is SVGIG (reference sequence). CDR3 nucleotides: TGTGCCTGGAGGAGGAGCGGACAGGGGGACACCGGGGAGCTGTTTTTT. Protein sequence: CAWRRSGQGDTGELFF.